Shown below are 25 T cell receptor beta chains from a single sample sequenced in a study of T cell responses to AZD1222 COVID-19 vaccine. Clones were read by immunoSEQ multiplex PCR, and TCRdb kept only the in-frame ones, dropping some. The table lists nearly 110,000 clones, 91% of them singletons, with around 20% in the top ten. Sequencing was performed on peripheral blood, taken on day 0 of AZD1222 vaccination. The origin of the receptors is an adult in good health.

V is TRBV11-2 and J is TRBJ2-3; 10 positions agree with TRBD2. Unmatched junction bases numbered 10, after V lost 5 bases and J lost 2 bases. The CDR3 consists of 17 residues. Germline values: CDR1 SGHAT, CDR2 FQNNGV. This CDR3 reads CASSPRASGGHTDTQYF. CDR3 in DNA: TGTGCCAGCAGCCCTCGGGCTAGCGGGGGCCACACAGATACGCAGTATTTT.

V usage is TRBV6-6 and J usage is TRBJ2-3; D gene uncertain. The CDR3 is made up of 12 amino acids. In germline, CDR1 is MNHNY, CDR2 SVGAGI (reference sequence). V lost 6 bases, J lost 0 bases, and 4 bases lay in between. Written as DNA, the CDR3 is TGTGCCAGCAGCCGGAGCACAGATACGCAGTATTTT. This translates into CASSRSTDTQYF.

CDR3 region: CASSPRQRGKYEQYF. The CDR3 coding sequence is TGTGCCAGCAGCCCCCGCCAGCGGGGGAAGTACGAGCAGTACTTC. This sequence joins TRBV13 and TRBJ2-7; 8 bases are shared with TRBD2. CDR1 is PRHDT and CDR2 is FYEKMQ in the germline V gene (reference sequence). CDR3 size: 15 residues. The J segment lost 4 bases and the V segment lost 5 bases, leaving 10 bases of the junction unmatched.

The chain links TRBV29-1 to TRBJ2-6; no definite D call. This CDR3 has 11 amino acids. Germline values: CDR1 SQVTM, CDR2 ANQGSEA. Trimming left V 8 bases short and J 6 bases short, with 8 bases between. The CDR3 loop reads CSTEEANVLTF. CDR3 nucleotides: TGCAGCACCGAGGAGGCCAACGTCCTGACTTTC.

The V call is TRBV7-8, the J call TRBJ2-5; a weak D match, TRBD2 (6 bases). CDR3 length equals 14 residues. Per germline, CDR1 SGHVS and CDR2 FQNEAQ. Trimming removed 7 bases at V and 3 bases at J, with 15 bases between. In DNA form, the CDR3 reads TGTGCCAGCAACCCTCGGGGGTTAAAAGAGACCCAGTACTTC. Amino acids: CASNPRGLKETQYF. The whole variable domain, filled in from reference TRBV7-8 and TRBJ2-5, reads GAGVSQSPRYKVAKRGQDVALRCDPISGHVSLFWYQQALGQGPEFLTYFQNEAQLDKSGLPSDRFFAERPEGSVSTLKIQRTQQEDSAVYLCASNPRGLKETQYFGPGTRLLVL.

The chain joins TRBV6-5 to TRBJ1-5; no definite D call. This CDR3 comprises 12 residues. From germline, CDR1 is MNHEY and CDR2 SVGAGI. The V and J ends lost 2 bases and 9 bases respectively, with 8 bases between them. The CDR3: CASSYGPWPQHF. CDR3 nucleotides: TGTGCCAGCAGTTACGGCCCGTGGCCCCAGCATTTT.

The chain has TRBV15 and TRBJ2-1; a possible D gene is TRBD1 (6 bases). Between the trimmed V and J ends, which lost 0 bases and 7 bases, there was a span of 16 bases. The CDR3 has 16 amino acids. Germline values: CDR1 LNHNV, CDR2 YYDKDF (reference sequence). The CDR3 sequence is CATSRDRAGESNEQFF. The CDR3 coding sequence is TGTGCCACCAGCAGAGATCGGGCAGGGGAGTCGAATGAGCAGTTCTTC. The complete variable domain, with remaining parts taken from reference TRBV15 and TRBJ2-1, reads DAMVIQNPRYQVTQFGKPVTLSCSQTLNHNVMYWYQQKSSQAPKLLFHYYDKDFNNEADTPDNFQSRRPNTSFCFLDIRSPGLGDTAMYLCATSRDRAGESNEQFFGPGTRLTVL.

J is TRBJ1-1 and V is TRBV4-3, with TRBD1 identical over 7 bases. This CDR3 has 16 amino acids. V gave up 1 base and J gave up 7 bases; unmatched junction bases: 12. Germline values: CDR1 LGHNA, CDR2 YSLEER. CDR3 nucleotides: TGCGCCAGCAGCCAAGGACAGGGATTTGATGAGAGTGAAGCTTTCTTT. This translates into CASSQGQGFDESEAFF.

This chain connects TRBV2 to TRBJ2-7; TRBD2 matches 12 bases. The CDR3 loop spans 17 amino acids. The germline V gene has CDR1 SNHLY and CDR2 FYNNEI. J gave up 3 bases and V 3 bases, and 9 bases lay outside the gene matches. CDR3 nucleotides: TGTGCCAGCAGTGATCGACAAGGGACTAGCGGGCTCTACGAGCAGTACTTC. Translated, it gives CASSDRQGTSGLYEQYF.

This clone was recorded a few times. This specimen includes other DNA sequences encoding the same CDR3. The gene calls are TRBV9 and TRBJ2-3; 10 bases match TRBD2. With V trimmed by 3 bases and J by 6 bases, 4 bases remained unmatched. The CDR3 is made up of 14 amino acids. Per the germline V gene, CDR1 is SGDLS and CDR2 is YYNGEE. The CDR3 here is CASSGSGGADTQYF. CDR3 coding DNA: TGTGCCAGCAGCGGGAGCGGGGGGGCGGATACGCAGTATTTT.

The chain recombines TRBV11-2 with TRBJ1-1; possibly TRBD1 for D (6 bases). Trimming cost V 5 bases and J 0 bases, with 13 bases left between them. Germline V CDR1 and CDR2: SGHAT, FQNNGV. The CDR3 spans 15 residues. The DNA for the CDR3 is TGTGCCAGCAGCCTTACGGGACACCTGAACACTGAAGCTTTCTTT. This translates into CASSLTGHLNTEAFF.

The chain joins TRBV9 to TRBJ1-3; D is unclear. Germline assignment: CDR1 SGDLS and CDR2 YYNGEE. This CDR3 is 15 amino acids long. Trimming removed 3 bases from V and 0 bases from J, with 10 bases in between. The CDR3 protein is CASSEEFSSGNTIYF. Here the CDR3 DNA reads TGTGCCAGCAGCGAAGAGTTTTCCTCTGGAAACACCATATATTTT.

The V call is TRBV3-1 (or the pseudogene TRBV3-2), the J call TRBJ1-6, with a weak D call TRBD1 (5 bases). Germline CDR1 reads LGHDT; CDR2 reads YNNKEL (reference sequence). The length of the CDR3 is 15 residues. Trimming removed 0 bases at V and 11 bases at J, with 14 bases between. The DNA for the CDR3 is TGTGCCAGCAGCCAAGAGGACGGGTGGACAACACCCCTCCACTTT. This sequence encodes CASSQEDGWTTPLHF.

This chain links TRBV4-2 with TRBJ2-2, with TRBD1 matching 11 bases. In germline, CDR1 is LGHNA, CDR2 YNFKEQ. V dropped 4 bases and J dropped 4; count of bases not matched to a gene: 8. CDR3 length equals 17 residues. CDR3 in amino acids: CASSLGQGAISTGELFF. CDR3 coding DNA: TGTGCCAGCAGCCTTGGACAGGGGGCGATCAGCACCGGGGAGCTGTTTTTT.

J is TRBJ1-1 and V is TRBV7-9; 9 bases are shared with TRBD1. There are 14 residues in the CDR3. Per germline, CDR1 SEHNR and CDR2 FQNEAQ (reference sequence). Trimming cost V 5 bases and J 7 bases; bases outside gene matches: 8. CDR3 in amino acids: CASSLGTGNHEAFF. CDR3 sequence (DNA): TGTGCCAGCAGCCTCGGGACAGGGAACCATGAAGCTTTCTTT.

The chain joins TRBV19 to TRBJ1-5; TRBD1 might be the D (5 bases). The CDR3 is made up of 15 amino acids. With 3 bases removed from V and 5 bases from J, the gap between germline ends came to 14 bases. Germline assignment: CDR1 LNHDA and CDR2 SQIVND (reference sequence). The DNA for the CDR3 is TGTGCCAGTAGTATTCCGGGGGTCCCTGATCAGCCCCAGCATTTT. Its translation is CASSIPGVPDQPQHF.

This clone was seen a single time. The V call is TRBV7-8, the J call TRBJ2-7; TRBD2 matches 9 bases. Germline trimming cut 5 bases from V and 4 bases from J; bases unmatched to any gene: 6. CDR1 and CDR2 from the germline V gene are SGHVS and FQNEAQ. The CDR3 loop spans 14 amino acids. DNA for the CDR3: TGTGCCAGCAGCCCCGCCGCGGGGGGGTACGAGCAGTACTTC. This codes for CASSPAAGGYEQYF.

The chain couples TRBV6-6 to TRBJ2-1, with 7 nucleotides matching TRBD1. The V gene end was trimmed by 5 bases and the J gene end by 3 bases; junction bases not matched to a gene: 1. Germline V gives CDR1 MNHNY, CDR2 SVGAGI (reference sequence). This CDR3 spans 13 amino acids. This CDR3 reads CASSRDSYNEQFF. The CDR3 region has the DNA TGTGCCAGCAGTCGGGACAGCTACAATGAGCAGTTCTTC.

V and J are TRBV20-1 and TRBJ1-1; possible D gene TRBD1, 5 bases. Germline V CDR1 and CDR2: DFQATT, SNEGSKA (reference sequence). V shed 6 bases and J shed 7 bases, with 9 bases lying between them. This CDR3 is built from 10 residues. DNA of the CDR3: TGCAGTGCGGCAGGGATTGAAGCTTTCTTT. Encoded protein: CSAAGIEAFF.

J is TRBJ1-2 and V is TRBV6-5; D possibly corresponds to TRBD1 (6 bases). Trimming stripped 6 bases from V and 0 bases from J, with 8 bases between. This CDR3 comprises 13 residues. The V gene's germline CDR1 is MNHEY and CDR2 SVGAGI. CDR3 DNA sequence: TGTGCCAGCAGCCGGACAGCTAACTATGGCTACACCTTC. Protein: CASSRTANYGYTF.

This chain connects TRBV6-1 to TRBJ1-6, with 9 bases lining up with TRBD1. The CDR3 extends over 15 amino acids. Germline V CDR1 and CDR2: MNHNS, SASEGT. V lost 1 base, J lost 8 bases, and 3 bases stayed unmatched. The CDR3 sequence is CASSEVGQGYSPLHF. For the CDR3, the DNA is TGTGCCAGCAGTGAAGTTGGACAGGGGTATTCACCCCTCCACTTT.

This sequence joins TRBV9 and TRBJ2-3, with a tentative D call TRBD2 (6 bases). Trimming removed 3 bases from V and 2 bases from J, with 13 bases in between. CDR1 and CDR2 (germline): SGDLS, YYNGEE. The length of the CDR3 is 15 residues. The DNA of the CDR3 is TGTGCCAGCAGCGGGGCCGGGCGGGACACAGATACGCAGTATTTT. The encoded protein is CASSGAGRDTDTQYF.

V gene TRBV7-7 combines with J gene TRBJ2-1; maybe TRBD2 (6 bases). Germline V lookup: CDR1 SSHAT, CDR2 FNYEAQ (reference sequence). The CDR3 spans 16 residues. V was trimmed by 1 base and J by 7 bases, leaving 17 bases between them. CDR3 nucleotide sequence: TGTGCCAGCAGCTTAGAAGTAGCGGCGGGCCGGAATGAGCAGTTCTTC. This sequence encodes CASSLEVAAGRNEQFF.

The V gene is TRBV3-1 (or the pseudogene TRBV3-2), the J gene TRBJ2-3; tentative D call: TRBD1 (5 bases). V shed 2 bases and J shed 4 bases, with 10 bases lying between them. From germline, CDR1 is LGHDT and CDR2 YNNKEL (reference sequence). This CDR3 comprises 14 residues. CDR3 nucleotides: TGTGCCAGCAGCCAACCAGGGTTAGCAGATACGCAGTATTTT. Protein product: CASSQPGLADTQYF.

The V and J genes are TRBV7-9 and TRBJ1-2; D remains unclear. CDR1 SEHNR and CDR2 FQNEAQ come from the germline V gene (reference sequence). V lost 0 bases, J lost 4 bases, and 9 bases lay in between. The CDR3 runs 14 residues. The CDR3 sequence: CASSLALPLYGYTF. For the CDR3, the DNA is TGTGCCAGCAGCTTAGCGCTGCCCCTCTATGGCTACACCTTC.